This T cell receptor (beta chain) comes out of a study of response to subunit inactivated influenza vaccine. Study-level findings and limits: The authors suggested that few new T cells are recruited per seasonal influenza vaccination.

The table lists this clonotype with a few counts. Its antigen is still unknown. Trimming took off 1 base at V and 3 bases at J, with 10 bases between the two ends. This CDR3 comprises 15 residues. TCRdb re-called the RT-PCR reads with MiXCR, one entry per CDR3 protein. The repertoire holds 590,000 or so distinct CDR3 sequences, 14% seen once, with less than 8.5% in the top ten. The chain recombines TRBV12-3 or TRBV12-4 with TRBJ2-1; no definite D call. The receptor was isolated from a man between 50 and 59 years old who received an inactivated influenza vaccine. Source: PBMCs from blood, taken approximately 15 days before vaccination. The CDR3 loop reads CASSLELRSYNEQFF. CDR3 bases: TGTGCCAGCAGTTTAGAGTTGCGGAGCTACAATGAGCAGTTCTTC.